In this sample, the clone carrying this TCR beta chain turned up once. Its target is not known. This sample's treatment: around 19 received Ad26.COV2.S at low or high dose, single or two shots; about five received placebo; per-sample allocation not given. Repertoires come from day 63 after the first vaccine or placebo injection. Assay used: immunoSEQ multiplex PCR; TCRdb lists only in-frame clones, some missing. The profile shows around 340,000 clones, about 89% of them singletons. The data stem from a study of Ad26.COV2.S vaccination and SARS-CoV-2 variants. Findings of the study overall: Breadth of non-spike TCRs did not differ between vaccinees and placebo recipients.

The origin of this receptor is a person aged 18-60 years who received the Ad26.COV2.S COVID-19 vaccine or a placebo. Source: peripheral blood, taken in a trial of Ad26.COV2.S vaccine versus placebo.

Written as DNA, the CDR3 is TGTGCCTGGAGTGTTAGGAGACTGACTGGAAACACCATATATTTT. This gives the protein CAWSVRRLTGNTIYF. V and J are TRBV30 and TRBJ1-3, with unresolved D. V lost 0 bases and J lost 2, with 11 bases in between. The CDR3 is made up of 15 amino acids. Per germline, CDR1 GTSNPN and CDR2 SVGIG (reference sequence).